These 13 T cell receptor beta chains originate from one sample sequenced in a study of PD-L1 blockade in urothelial cancer. Some clones are missing from TCRdb's copy, which holds only in-frame ones; the method was immunoSEQ multiplex PCR. The table has about 83,000 clones, about 85% seen once. The specimen comprised PBMCs, sampled around atezolizumab (anti-PD-L1) treatment. The receptors derive from a woman aged 70-85 years with urothelial cancer.

This chain joins TRBV9 and TRBJ1-1; D perhaps matches TRBD1 (5 bases). Trimming cost V 7 bases and J 3 bases, with 10 bases left between them. The CDR3 is made up of 12 amino acids. Germline CDR1 is SGDLS and CDR2 is YYNGEE. The CDR3 is CASSRGDTEAFF. The CDR3 DNA reads TGTGCCAGCTCCCGGGGGGACACTGAAGCTTTCTTT.

The V gene is TRBV11-3, the J gene TRBJ2-5; 7 bases fit TRBD1. The CDR3 has 14 amino acids. J lost 3 bases, V lost 5 bases, and 6 bases had no gene match. The germline gives CDR1 SGHNT, CDR2 YENEEA. The CDR3 is CASSHRGGEETQYF. DNA of the CDR3: TGTGCCAGCAGCCACAGGGGTGGGGAAGAGACCCAGTACTTC.

This chain connects TRBV18 to TRBJ2-3; possibly TRBD2 for D (6 bases). The germline V gene encodes CDR1 KGHSH and CDR2 LQKENI. This CDR3 has 15 residues. Between the trimmed V and J ends, which lost 2 bases and 2 bases, there was a span of 11 bases. The CDR3, as DNA: TGTGCCAGCTCACCAACAACGGGAGTCACAGATACGCAGTATTTT. This translates into CASSPTTGVTDTQYF.

The V and J genes are TRBV7-9 and TRBJ1-2; a weak D match, TRBD1 (6 bases). Germline values: CDR1 SEHNR, CDR2 FQNEAQ (reference sequence). V dropped 5 bases and J dropped 4 bases, with 14 bases sitting between them. This CDR3 comprises 14 residues. The CDR3 sequence is CASSLAGAGYGYTF. Here the CDR3 DNA reads TGTGCCAGCAGCCTTGCAGGGGCTGGCTATGGCTACACCTTC.

The V gene is TRBV7-2, the J gene TRBJ2-7, with D possibly being TRBD1 (6 bases). Deletions cut 1 base from V and 6 bases from J, with 10 bases between. This CDR3 contains 13 residues. Per the germline V gene, CDR1 is SGHTA and CDR2 is FQGNSA. The CDR3 loop reads CASSLVGGGEQYF. For the CDR3, the DNA is TGTGCCAGCAGCTTAGTTGGGGGCGGCGAGCAGTACTTC.

This chain links TRBV5-1 with TRBJ2-7, with D possibly being TRBD2 (6 bases). In germline, CDR1 is SGHRS, CDR2 YFSETQ. CDR3 size: 14 residues. V lost 4 bases to trimming and J lost 2 bases, with 13 bases between them. The CDR3 sequence is CASSPRTTTYEQYF. The CDR3 DNA follows: TGCGCCAGCAGCCCACGGACTACTACCTACGAGCAGTACTTC. The full variable domain, completed using reference TRBV5-1 and TRBJ2-7, is KAGVTQTPRYLIKTRGQQVTLSCSPISGHRSVSWYQQTPGQGLQFLFEYFSETQRNKGNFPGRFSGRQFSNSRSEMNVSTLELGDSALYLCASSPRTTTYEQYFGPGTRLTVT.

The chain is built from TRBV6-1 and TRBJ2-1; tentatively, D is TRBD1 (6 bases). CDR3 size: 15 residues. Germline lookup yields CDR1 MNHNS and CDR2 SASEGT. The V end was cut by 5 bases, the J end by 6 bases, with 17 bases between. CDR3 region: CASSKGTSPFNEQFF. In nucleotides, the CDR3 is TGTGCCAGCAGTAAAGGGACATCACCTTTCAATGAGCAGTTCTTC.

The chain couples TRBV5-1 to TRBJ2-2; D is possibly TRBD2 (5 bases). Trimming took 2 bases from V and 7 from J, leaving 12 bases between them. Germline CDR1 is SGHRS and CDR2 is YFSETQ. The CDR3 totals 14 residues. CDR3 in amino acids: CASSLGLAGGELFF. CDR3 in DNA: TGCGCCAGCAGCTTAGGGCTAGCTGGCGGGGAGCTGTTTTTT.

In this sample, this clone turned up once. V gene TRBV7-8 combines with J gene TRBJ2-3, with TRBD1 as a possible D gene (6 bases). This CDR3 spans 18 amino acids. Germline V gene sequence: CDR1 SGHVS, CDR2 FQNEAQ. V dropped 4 bases and J dropped 6 bases, with 26 bases sitting between them. The DNA of the CDR3 is TGTGCCAGCAGCTATTACACAGGGTCCCACTCTACTTGGGATACGCAGTATTTT. Amino acids: CASSYYTGSHSTWDTQYF.

Regarding this clone: The junction does not match germline at one end; this may be a read error. The chain combines TRBV5-6 with TRBJ2-7, with D uncertain. The CDR3 loop spans 14 amino acids. Germline values: CDR1 SGHDT, CDR2 YYEEEE. CDR3 region: CASTLGGSYYEQYF. CDR3 nucleotide sequence: TGTGCCAGCACCTTGGGCGGCTCCTACTACGAGCAGTACTTC.

This clone was seen just once. This chain uses TRBV18 with TRBJ1-2, with 8 bases lining up with TRBD1. The CDR3 is 14 amino acids. Germline CDR1 is KGHSH and CDR2 is LQKENI. V trimming: 4 bases; J trimming: 3 bases; junction bases outside the gene matches: 4. The CDR3 coding sequence is TGTGCCAGCTCACAGAGGGGACAGGACTATGGCTACACCTTC. Protein product: CASSQRGQDYGYTF.

The chain recombines TRBV5-1 with TRBJ1-1, with D perhaps TRBD1 (6 bases). The V and J ends lost 4 bases and 0 bases respectively, with 16 bases between them. The CDR3 loop spans 16 amino acids. CDR1 and CDR2 (germline): SGHRS, YFSETQ. The CDR3 is CASSTYRNRVNTEAFF. CDR3 coding DNA: TGCGCCAGCAGCACATACAGAAACAGGGTGAACACTGAAGCTTTCTTT.

There are a few counts of this clone. This chain connects TRBV5-1 to TRBJ1-2; 9 bases line up with TRBD1. The CDR3 is made up of 16 amino acids. The ends lost 1 base at V and 4 bases at J; junction bases unmatched: 8. Looked up from germline, CDR1 is SGHRS and CDR2 is YFSETQ. The CDR3 region has the DNA TGCGCCAGCAGCTTGAGCTGGACAGGGGAATCCTATGGCTACACCTTC. Amino acid sequence: CASSLSWTGESYGYTF.